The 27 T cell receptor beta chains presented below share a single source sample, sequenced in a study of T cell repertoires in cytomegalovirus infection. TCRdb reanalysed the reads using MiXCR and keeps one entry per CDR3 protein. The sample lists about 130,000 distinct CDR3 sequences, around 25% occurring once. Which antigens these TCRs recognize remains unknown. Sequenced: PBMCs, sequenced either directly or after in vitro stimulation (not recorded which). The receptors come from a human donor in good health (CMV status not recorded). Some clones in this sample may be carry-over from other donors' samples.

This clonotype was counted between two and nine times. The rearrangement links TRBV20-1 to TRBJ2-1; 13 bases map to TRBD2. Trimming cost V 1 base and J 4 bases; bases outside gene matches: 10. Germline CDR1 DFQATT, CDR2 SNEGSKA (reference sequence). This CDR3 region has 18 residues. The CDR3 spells CSARGGGEGLAGYNEQFF. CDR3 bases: TGCAGTGCTAGAGGGGGAGGGGAGGGACTAGCGGGATACAATGAGCAGTTCTTC.

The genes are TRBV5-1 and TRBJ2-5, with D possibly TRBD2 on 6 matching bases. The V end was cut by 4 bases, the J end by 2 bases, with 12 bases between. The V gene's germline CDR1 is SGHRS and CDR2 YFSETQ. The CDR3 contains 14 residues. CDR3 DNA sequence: TGCGCCAGCAGCCCCTCGGGGGATCAAGAGACCCAGTACTTC. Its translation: CASSPSGDQETQYF. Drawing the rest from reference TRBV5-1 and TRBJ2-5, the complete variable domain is KAGVTQTPRYLIKTRGQQVTLSCSPISGHRSVSWYQQTPGQGLQFLFEYFSETQRNKGNFPGRFSGRQFSNSRSEMNVSTLELGDSALYLCASSPSGDQETQYFGPGTRLLVL.

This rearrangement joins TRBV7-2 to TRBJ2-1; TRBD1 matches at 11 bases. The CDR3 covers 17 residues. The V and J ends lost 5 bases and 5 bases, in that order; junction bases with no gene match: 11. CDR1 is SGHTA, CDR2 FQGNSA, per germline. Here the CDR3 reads CASSHGAGQGANNEQFF. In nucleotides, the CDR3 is TGTGCCAGCAGCCATGGGGCCGGACAGGGGGCCAACAATGAGCAGTTCTTC.

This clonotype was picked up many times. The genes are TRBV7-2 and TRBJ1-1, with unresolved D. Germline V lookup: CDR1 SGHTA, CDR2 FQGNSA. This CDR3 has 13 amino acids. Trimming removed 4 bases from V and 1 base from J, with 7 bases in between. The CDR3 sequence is CASSSDWNTEAFF. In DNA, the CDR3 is TGTGCCAGCAGCTCGGACTGGAACACTGAAGCTTTCTTT.

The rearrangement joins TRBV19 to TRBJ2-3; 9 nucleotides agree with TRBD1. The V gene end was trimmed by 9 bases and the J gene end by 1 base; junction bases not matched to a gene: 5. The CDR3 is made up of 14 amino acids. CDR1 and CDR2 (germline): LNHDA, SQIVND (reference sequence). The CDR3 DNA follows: TGTGCCAGCAATACAGGGGGCGGCACAGATACGCAGTATTTT. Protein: CASNTGGGTDTQYF.

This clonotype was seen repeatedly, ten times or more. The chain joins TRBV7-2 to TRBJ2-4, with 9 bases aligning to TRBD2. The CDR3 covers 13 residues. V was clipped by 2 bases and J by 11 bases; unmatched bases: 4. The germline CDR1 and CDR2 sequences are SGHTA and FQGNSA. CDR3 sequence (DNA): TGTGCCAGCAGCTTACCTAGCGGGACGGTTCAGTACTTC. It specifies CASSLPSGTVQYF.

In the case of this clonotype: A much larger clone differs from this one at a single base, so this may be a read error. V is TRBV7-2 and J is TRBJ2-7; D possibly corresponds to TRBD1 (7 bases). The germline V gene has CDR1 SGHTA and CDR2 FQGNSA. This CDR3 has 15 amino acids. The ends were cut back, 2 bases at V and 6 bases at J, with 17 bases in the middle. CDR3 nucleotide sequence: TGTGCCAGCAGCTTATTCTCAGGGGGGCCCTTCGAGCAGTACGTC. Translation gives CASSLFSGGPFEQYV.

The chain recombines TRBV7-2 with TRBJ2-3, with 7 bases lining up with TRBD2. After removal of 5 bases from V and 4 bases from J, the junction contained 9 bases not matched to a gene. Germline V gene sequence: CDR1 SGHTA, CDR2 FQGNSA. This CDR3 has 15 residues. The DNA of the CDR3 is TGTGCCAGCAGCCGGAGGGGAGGGACTTCAGATACGCAGTATTTT. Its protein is CASSRRGGTSDTQYF.

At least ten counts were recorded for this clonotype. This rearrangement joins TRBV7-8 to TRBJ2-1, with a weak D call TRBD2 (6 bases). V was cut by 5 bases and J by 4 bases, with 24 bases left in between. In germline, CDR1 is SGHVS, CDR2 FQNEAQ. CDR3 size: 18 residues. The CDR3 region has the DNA TGTGCCAGCAGCCTTCGGGACTTACCCATTGGGGTTTACAATGAGCAGTTCTTC. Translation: CASSLRDLPIGVYNEQFF.

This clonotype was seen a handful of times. CDR3 loop: CASSRRPGRSNTGELFF. In DNA, the CDR3 is TGTGCCAGCAGTAGGCGTCCGGGACGCAGTAACACCGGGGAGCTGTTTTTT. The gene calls are TRBV6-2 or TRBV6-3 and TRBJ2-2; D possibly matches TRBD1 or TRBD2 (5 bases each). Germline CDR1 is MNHEY and CDR2 is SVGEGT. Trimming stripped 5 bases from V and 2 bases from J, with 18 bases between. This CDR3 is built from 17 residues.

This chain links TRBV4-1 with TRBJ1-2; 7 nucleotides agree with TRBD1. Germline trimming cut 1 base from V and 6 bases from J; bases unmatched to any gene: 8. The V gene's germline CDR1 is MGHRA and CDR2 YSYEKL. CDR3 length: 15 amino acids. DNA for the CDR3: TGCGCCAGCAGCCAAGTCCCCGGGACAGACCATGGCTACACCTTC. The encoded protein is CASSQVPGTDHGYTF.

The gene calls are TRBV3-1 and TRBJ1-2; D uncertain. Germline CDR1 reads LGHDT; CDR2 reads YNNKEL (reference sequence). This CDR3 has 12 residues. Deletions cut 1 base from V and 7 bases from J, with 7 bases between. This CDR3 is CASSQAESGYTF. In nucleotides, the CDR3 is TGTGCCAGCAGCCAAGCAGAATCTGGCTACACCTTC.

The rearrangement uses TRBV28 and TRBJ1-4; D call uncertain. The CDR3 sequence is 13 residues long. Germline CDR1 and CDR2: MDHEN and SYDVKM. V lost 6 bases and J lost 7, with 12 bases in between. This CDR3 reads CASSPPRGEKLFF. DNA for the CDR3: TGTGCCAGCAGCCCCCCGCGGGGTGAAAAACTGTTTTTT.

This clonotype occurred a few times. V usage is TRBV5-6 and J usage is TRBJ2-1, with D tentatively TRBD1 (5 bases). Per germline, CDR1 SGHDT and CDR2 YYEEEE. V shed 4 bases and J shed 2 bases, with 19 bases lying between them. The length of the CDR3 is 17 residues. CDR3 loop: CASSPLALQGTYNEQFF. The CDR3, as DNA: TGTGCCAGCAGCCCTTTGGCCTTGCAGGGAACCTACAATGAGCAGTTCTTC.

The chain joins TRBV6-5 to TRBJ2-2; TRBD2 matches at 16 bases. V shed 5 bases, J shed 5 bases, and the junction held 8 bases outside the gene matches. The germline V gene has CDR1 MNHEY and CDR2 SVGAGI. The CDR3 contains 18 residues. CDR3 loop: CASSKGLAGGPGTGELFF. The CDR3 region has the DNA TGTGCCAGCAGTAAGGGACTAGCGGGAGGGCCCGGGACCGGGGAGCTGTTTTTT.

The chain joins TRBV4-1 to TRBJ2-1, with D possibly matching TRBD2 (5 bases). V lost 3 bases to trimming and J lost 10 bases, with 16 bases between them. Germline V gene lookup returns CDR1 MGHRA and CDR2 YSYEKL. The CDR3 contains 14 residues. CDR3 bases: TGCGCCAGCAGCCAGCCGATGGCGGGCCGAGAGCAGTTCTTC. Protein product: CASSQPMAGREQFF.

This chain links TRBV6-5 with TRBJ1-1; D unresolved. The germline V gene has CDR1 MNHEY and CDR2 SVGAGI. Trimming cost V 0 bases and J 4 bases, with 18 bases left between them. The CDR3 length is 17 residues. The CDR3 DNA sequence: TGTGCCAGCAGTTACTCGGGCAGCGTAAATCTGGGCACTGAAGCTTTCTTT. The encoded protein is CASSYSGSVNLGTEAFF.

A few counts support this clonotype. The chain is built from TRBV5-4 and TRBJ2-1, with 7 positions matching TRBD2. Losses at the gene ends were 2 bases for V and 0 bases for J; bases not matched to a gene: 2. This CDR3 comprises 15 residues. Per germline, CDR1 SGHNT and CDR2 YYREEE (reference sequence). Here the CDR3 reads CASSFTGGSYNEQFF. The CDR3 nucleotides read TGTGCCAGCAGCTTTACGGGAGGCTCCTACAATGAGCAGTTCTTC.

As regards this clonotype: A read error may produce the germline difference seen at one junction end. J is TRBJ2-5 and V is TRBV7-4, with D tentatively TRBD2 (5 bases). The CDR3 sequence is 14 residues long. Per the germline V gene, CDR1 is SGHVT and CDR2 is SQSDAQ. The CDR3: CASSLQTTQETQHF. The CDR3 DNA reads TGTGCCAGCAGCTTGCAGACTACGCAAGAGACCCAGCACTTC.

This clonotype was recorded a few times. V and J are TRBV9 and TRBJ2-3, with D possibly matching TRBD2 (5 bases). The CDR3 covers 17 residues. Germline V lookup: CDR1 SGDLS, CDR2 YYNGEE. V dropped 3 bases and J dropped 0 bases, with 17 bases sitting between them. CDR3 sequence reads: CASSGVFGGPSTDTQYF. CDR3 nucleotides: TGTGCCAGCAGCGGAGTATTTGGCGGGCCGAGCACAGATACGCAGTATTTT.

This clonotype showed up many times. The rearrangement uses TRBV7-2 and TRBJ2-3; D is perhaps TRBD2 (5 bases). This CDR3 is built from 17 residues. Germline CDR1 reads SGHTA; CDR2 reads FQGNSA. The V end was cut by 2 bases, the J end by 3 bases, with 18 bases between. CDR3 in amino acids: CASSLRSDYLTTDTQYF. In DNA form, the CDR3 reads TGTGCCAGCAGCTTACGATCAGACTATCTGACGACAGATACGCAGTATTTT.

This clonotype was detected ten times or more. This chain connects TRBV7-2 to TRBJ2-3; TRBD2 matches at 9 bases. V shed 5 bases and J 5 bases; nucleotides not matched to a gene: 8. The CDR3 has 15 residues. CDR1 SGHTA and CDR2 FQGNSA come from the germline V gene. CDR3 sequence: CASSQQTSGIDTQYF. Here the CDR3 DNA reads TGTGCCAGCAGCCAACAGACTAGCGGAATAGATACGCAGTATTTT.

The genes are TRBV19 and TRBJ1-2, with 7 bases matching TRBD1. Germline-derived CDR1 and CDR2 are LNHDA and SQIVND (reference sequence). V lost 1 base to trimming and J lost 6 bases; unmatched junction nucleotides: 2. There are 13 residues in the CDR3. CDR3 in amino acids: CASSIGQGDGYTF. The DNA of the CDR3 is TGTGCCAGTAGTATAGGACAGGGTGATGGCTACACCTTC. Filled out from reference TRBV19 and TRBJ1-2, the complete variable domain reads DGGITQSPKYLFRKEGQNVTLSCEQNLNHDAMYWYRQDPGQGLRLIYYSQIVNDFQKGDIAEGYSVSREKKESFPLTVTSAQKNPTAFYLCASSIGQGDGYTFGSGTRLTVV.

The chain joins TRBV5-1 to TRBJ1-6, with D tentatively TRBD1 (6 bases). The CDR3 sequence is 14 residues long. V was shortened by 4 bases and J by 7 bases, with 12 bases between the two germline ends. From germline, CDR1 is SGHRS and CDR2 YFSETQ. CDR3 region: CASSPAGANSPLHF. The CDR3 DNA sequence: TGCGCCAGCAGCCCCGCAGGGGCGAATTCACCCCTCCACTTT.

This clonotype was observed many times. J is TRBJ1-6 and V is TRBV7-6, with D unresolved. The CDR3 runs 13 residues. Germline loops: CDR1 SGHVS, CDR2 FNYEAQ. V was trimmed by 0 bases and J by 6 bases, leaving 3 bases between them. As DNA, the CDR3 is TGTGCCAGCAGCTTAGCCTCTAATTCACCCCTCCACTTT. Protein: CASSLASNSPLHF.

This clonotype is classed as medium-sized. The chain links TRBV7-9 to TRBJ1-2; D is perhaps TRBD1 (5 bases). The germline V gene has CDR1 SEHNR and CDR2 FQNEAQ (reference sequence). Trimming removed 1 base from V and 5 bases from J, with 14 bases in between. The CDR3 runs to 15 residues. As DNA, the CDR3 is TGTGCCAGCAGCTTAGGAGTTTCAGGGCAGTATGGCTACACCTTC. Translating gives CASSLGVSGQYGYTF.

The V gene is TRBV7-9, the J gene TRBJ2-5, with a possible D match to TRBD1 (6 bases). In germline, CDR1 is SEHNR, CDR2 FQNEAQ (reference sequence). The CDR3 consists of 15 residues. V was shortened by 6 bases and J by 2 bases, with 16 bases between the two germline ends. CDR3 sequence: CASRPGQLIQETQYF. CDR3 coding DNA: TGTGCCAGCAGGCCTGGACAGCTGATTCAAGAGACCCAGTACTTC.